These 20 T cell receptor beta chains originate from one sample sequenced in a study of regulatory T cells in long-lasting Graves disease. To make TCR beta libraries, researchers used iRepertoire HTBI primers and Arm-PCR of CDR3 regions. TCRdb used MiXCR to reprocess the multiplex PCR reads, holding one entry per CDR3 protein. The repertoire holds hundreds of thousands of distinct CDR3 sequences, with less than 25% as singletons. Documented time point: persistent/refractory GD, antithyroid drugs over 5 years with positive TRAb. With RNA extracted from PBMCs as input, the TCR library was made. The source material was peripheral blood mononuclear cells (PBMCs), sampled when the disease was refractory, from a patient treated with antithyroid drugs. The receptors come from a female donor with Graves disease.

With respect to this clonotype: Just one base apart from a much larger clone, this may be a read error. CDR3 region: CTSSLTIGSYEQYF. DNA of the CDR3: TGTACCAGCAGCCTAACTATTGGGTCCTACGAGCAGTACTTC. The chain uses TRBV7-2 and TRBJ2-7; D unclear. V dropped 5 bases and J dropped 1 base, with 12 bases sitting between them. The germline gives CDR1 SGHTA, CDR2 FQGNSA. The length of the CDR3 is 14 residues.

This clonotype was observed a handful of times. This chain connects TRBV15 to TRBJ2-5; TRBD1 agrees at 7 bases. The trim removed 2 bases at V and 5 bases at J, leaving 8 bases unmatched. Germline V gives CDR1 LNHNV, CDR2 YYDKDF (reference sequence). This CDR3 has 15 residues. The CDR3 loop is CATSRPLTGDETQYF. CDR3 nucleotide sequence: TGTGCCACCAGCAGACCCCTTACAGGGGACGAGACCCAGTACTTC.

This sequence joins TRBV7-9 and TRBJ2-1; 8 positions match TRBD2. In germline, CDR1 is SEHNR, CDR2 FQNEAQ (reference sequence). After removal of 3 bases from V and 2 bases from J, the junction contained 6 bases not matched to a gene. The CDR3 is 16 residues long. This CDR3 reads CASSFPTGRAYNEQFF. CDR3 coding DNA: TGTGCCAGCAGCTTTCCTACCGGGAGGGCCTACAATGAGCAGTTCTTC.

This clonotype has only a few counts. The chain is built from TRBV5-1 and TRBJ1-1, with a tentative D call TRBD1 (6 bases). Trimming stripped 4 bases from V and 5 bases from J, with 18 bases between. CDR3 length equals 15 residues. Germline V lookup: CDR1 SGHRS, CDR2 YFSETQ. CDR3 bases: TGCGCCAGCAGCCAGGGACAAGGACGAATGACTGAAGCTTTCTTT. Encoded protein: CASSQGQGRMTEAFF.

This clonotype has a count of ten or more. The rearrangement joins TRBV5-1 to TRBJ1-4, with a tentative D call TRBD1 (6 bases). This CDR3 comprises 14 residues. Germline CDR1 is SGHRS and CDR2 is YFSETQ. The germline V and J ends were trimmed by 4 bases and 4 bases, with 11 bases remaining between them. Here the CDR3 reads CASSLGGYNEKLFF. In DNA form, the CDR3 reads TGCGCCAGCAGCCTAGGGGGTTATAATGAAAAACTGTTTTTT.

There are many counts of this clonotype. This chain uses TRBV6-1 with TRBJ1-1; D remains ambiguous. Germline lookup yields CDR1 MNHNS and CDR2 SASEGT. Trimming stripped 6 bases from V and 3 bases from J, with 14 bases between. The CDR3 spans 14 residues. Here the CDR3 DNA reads TGTGCCAGCAGGGGGAAGGGAACCGACACTGAAGCTTTCTTT. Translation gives CASRGKGTDTEAFF.

CDR3 region: CASSELGGALAGDQNIQYF. DNA of the CDR3: TGTGCCAGCAGTGAATTAGGTGGCGCGCTAGCCGGAGACCAGAACATTCAGTACTTC. The chain is built from TRBV6-2 or TRBV6-3 and TRBJ2-4; a weak D match, TRBD2 (5 bases). There are 19 residues in the CDR3. Trimming pared 5 bases from V and 7 bases from J, leaving 30 bases between. CDR1 and CDR2 from the germline V gene are MNHEY and SVGEGT.

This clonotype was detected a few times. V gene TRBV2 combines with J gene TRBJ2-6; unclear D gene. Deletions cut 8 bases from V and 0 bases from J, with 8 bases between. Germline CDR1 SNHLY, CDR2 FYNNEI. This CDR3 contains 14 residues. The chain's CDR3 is CASYDISGANVLTF. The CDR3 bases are TGTGCCAGCTACGATATCTCTGGGGCCAACGTCCTGACTTTC.

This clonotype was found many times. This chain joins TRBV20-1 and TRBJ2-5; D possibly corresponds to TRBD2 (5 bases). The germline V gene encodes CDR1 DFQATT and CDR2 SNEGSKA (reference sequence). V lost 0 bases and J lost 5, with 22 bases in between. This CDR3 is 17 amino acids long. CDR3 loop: CSARDFSRPQREETQYF. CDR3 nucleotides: TGCAGTGCTAGAGATTTCTCGCGGCCACAAAGGGAGGAGACCCAGTACTTC.

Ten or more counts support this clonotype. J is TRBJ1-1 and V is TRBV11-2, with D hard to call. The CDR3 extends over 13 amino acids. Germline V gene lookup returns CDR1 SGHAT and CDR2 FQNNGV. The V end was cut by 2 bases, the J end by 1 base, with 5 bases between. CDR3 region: CASSLKPNTEAFF. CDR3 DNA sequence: TGTGCCAGCAGCTTAAAACCGAACACTGAAGCTTTCTTT.

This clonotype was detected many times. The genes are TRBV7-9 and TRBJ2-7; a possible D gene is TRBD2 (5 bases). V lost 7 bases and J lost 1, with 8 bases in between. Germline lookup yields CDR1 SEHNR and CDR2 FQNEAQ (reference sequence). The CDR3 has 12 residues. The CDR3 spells CASTGISYEQYF. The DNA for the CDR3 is TGTGCCAGCACCGGGATATCCTACGAGCAGTACTTC.

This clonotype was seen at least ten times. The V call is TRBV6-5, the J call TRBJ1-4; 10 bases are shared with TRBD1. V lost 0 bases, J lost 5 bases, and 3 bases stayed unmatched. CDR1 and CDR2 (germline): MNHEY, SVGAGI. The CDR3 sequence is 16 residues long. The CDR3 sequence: CASSYSGGQGNEKLFF. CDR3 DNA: TGTGCCAGCAGTTACTCGGGGGGACAGGGGAATGAAAAACTGTTTTTT.

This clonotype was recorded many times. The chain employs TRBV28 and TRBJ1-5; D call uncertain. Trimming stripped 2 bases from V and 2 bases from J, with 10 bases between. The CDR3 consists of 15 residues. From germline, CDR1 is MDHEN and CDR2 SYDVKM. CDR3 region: CASSLPYEGNQPQHF. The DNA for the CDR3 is TGTGCCAGCAGTTTACCGTATGAGGGCAATCAGCCCCAGCATTTT. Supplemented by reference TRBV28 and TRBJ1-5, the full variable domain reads DVKVTQSSRYLVKRTGEKVFLECVQDMDHENMFWYRQDPGLGLRLIYFSYDVKMKEKGDIPEGYSVSREKKERFSLILESASTNQTSMYLCASSLPYEGNQPQHFGDGTRLSIL.

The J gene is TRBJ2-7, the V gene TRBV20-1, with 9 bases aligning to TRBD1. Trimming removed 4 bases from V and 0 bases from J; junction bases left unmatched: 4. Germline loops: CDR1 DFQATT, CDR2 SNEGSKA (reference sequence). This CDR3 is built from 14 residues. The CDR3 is CSANRGLDSYEQYF. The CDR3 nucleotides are TGCAGTGCTAACAGGGGGCTAGACTCCTACGAGCAGTACTTC.

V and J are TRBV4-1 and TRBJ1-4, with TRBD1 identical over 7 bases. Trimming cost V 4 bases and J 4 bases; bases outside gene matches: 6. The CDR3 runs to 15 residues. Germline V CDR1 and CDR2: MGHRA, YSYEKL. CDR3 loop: CASSRLGTVNEKLFF. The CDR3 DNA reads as TGCGCCAGCAGCCGTCTGGGGACAGTTAATGAAAAACTGTTTTTT.

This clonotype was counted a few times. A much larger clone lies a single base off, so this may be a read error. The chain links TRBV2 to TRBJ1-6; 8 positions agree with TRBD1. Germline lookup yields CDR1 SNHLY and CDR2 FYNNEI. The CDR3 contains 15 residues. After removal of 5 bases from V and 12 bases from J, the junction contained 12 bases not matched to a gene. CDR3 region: CASSPIQGDGLPLHF. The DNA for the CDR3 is TGTGCCAGCAGTCCTATACAGGGGGACGGATTACCCCTCCACTTT.

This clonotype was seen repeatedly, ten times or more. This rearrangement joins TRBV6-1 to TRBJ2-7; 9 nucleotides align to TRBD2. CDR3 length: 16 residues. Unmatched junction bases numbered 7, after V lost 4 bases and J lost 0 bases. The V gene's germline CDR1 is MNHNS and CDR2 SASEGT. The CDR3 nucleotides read TGTGCCAGCAGTGGACTAGCGGCTTCAGGCTCCTACGAGCAGTACTTC. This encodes CASSGLAASGSYEQYF.

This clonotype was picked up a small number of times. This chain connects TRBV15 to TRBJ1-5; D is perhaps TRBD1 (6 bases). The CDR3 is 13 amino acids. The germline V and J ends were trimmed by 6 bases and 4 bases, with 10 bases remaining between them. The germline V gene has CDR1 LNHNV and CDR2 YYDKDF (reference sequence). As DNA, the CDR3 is TGTGCCACCAGGGACAGCTTAAATCAGCCCCAGCATTTT. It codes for CATRDSLNQPQHF.

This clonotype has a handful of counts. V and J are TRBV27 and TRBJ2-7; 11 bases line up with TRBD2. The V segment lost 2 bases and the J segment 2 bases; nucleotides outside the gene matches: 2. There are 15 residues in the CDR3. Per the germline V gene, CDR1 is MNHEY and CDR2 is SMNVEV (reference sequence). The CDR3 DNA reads TGTGCCAGCAGTTTAGGTAGCGGGAGGGCCTACGAGCAGTACTTC. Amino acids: CASSLGSGRAYEQYF.

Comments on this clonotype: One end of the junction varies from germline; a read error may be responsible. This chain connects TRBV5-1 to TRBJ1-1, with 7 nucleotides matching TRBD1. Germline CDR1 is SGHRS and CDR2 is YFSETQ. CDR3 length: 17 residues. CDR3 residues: CASSPLKQGIGNAEALF. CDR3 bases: TGCGCCAGCAGCCCCCTTAAACAGGGGATCGGGAACGCTGAAGCTCTCTTT.